Presented here are 12 T cell receptor beta chains from one specimen sequenced in a study of shared clonotypes between healthy human individuals. TCRdb keeps only in-frame clones here, not all; method: immunoSEQ multiplex PCR. The table lists just over 2,000,000 clones, 85% to 95% of them singletons, with 0.1% to 0.15% in the top ten. Sequenced material: naive CD4+ T cells sorted from blood. Noted subset: CD45RA+ positively selected. The origin of the receptors is a man younger than 35 in good health.

As for this clone: One junction end does not reproduce the germline sequence, and a read error may be involved. This chain uses TRBV6-5 with TRBJ2-7; the D is unclear. The CDR3 covers 13 residues. Germline values: CDR1 MNHEY, CDR2 SVGAGI. DNA of the CDR3: TGTGCCAGCAGTTACCTCCCGGGCAGCCCCGAGTCCTTC. It codes for CASSYLPGSPESF.

The V gene is TRBV11-2, the J gene TRBJ1-1; 7 bases line up with TRBD1. V was pared by 5 bases and J by 4 bases, with 13 bases of the junction left unmatched. Germline values: CDR1 SGHAT, CDR2 FQNNGV. The CDR3 spans 16 residues. CDR3: CASSTHRGPEGTEAFF. The CDR3 bases are TGTGCCAGCAGCACACACAGGGGTCCGGAGGGCACTGAAGCTTTCTTT.

The chain uses TRBV6-1 and TRBJ1-6; 9 bases match TRBD1. Germline trimming cut 4 bases from V and 7 bases from J; bases unmatched to any gene: 5. Per the germline V gene, CDR1 is MNHNS and CDR2 is SASEGT. The CDR3 consists of 15 residues. The CDR3 loop is CASSGQGVQNSPLHF. For the CDR3, the DNA is TGTGCCAGCAGTGGACAGGGGGTGCAAAATTCACCCCTCCACTTT.

The chain carries TRBV7-6 and TRBJ2-5, with D possibly TRBD2 on 5 matching bases. Germline V gives CDR1 SGHVS, CDR2 FNYEAQ. With 5 bases removed from V and 4 bases from J, the gap between germline ends came to 8 bases. This CDR3 region has 12 residues. Here the CDR3 reads CASSPAAETQYF. The DNA for the CDR3 is TGTGCCAGCAGCCCAGCGGCAGAGACCCAGTACTTC.

V gene TRBV6-6 combines with J gene TRBJ2-2; TRBD2 might be the D (5 bases). The germline gives CDR1 MNHNY, CDR2 SVGAGI (reference sequence). The CDR3 length is 13 residues. The V end was cut by 9 bases, the J end by 6 bases, with 14 bases between. The CDR3 protein is CASKLGGSGELFF. The CDR3 nucleotides are TGTGCCAGTAAACTAGGAGGTTCCGGGGAGCTGTTTTTT.

The rearrangement uses TRBV11-2 and TRBJ1-1; D is ambiguous. The V end lost 5 bases, the J end lost 5 bases, and 9 bases lay between the germline ends. CDR1 SGHAT and CDR2 FQNNGV come from the germline V gene. The CDR3 has 12 amino acids. CDR3 DNA: TGTGCCAGCAGCCCAGGTGTTACTGAAGCTTTCTTT. This encodes CASSPGVTEAFF.

Note on this clone: This CDR3 is also generated by other DNA sequences in the sample. The CDR3, as DNA: TGTGCCAGCAGCCTCCAGGGGGTCAACACTGAAGCTTTCTTT. Its translation is CASSLQGVNTEAFF. The chain uses TRBV7-9 and TRBJ1-1, with 7 bases lining up with TRBD1. V shed 5 bases, J shed 2 bases, and the junction held 5 bases outside the gene matches. The V gene's germline CDR1 is SEHNR and CDR2 FQNEAQ (reference sequence). This CDR3 has 14 amino acids.

The chain links TRBV6-1 to TRBJ2-2; no firm D call. There are 12 residues in the CDR3. The germline V gene has CDR1 MNHNS and CDR2 SASEGT. Deletions cut 9 bases from V and 6 bases from J, with 11 bases between. DNA for the CDR3: TGTGCCAGTCGAGCCCCCGCCGGGGAGCTGTTTTTT. Translation: CASRAPAGELFF.

The V call is TRBV12-5, the J call TRBJ2-1; perhaps D is TRBD1 or TRBD2 (5 bases each). V was clipped by 7 bases and J by 5 bases, with 15 bases between them. The length of the CDR3 is 14 residues. Per the germline V gene, CDR1 is LGHNT and CDR2 is FRNRAP. CDR3 nucleotide sequence: TGTGCTAGTGTCAGGCCGGGGACCGACAATGAGCAGTTCTTC. This translates into CASVRPGTDNEQFF.

The chain's CDR3 is CASSQVRGLSFLGNEQFF. The CDR3 coding sequence is TGCGCCAGCAGCCAAGTGCGGGGTTTATCGTTTCTGGGCAATGAGCAGTTCTTC. The chain uses TRBV4-3 and TRBJ2-1, with D possibly matching TRBD2 (6 bases). V was pared by 1 base and J by 6 bases, with 22 bases between. Germline V CDR1 and CDR2: LGHNA, YSLEER. The CDR3 is 18 residues long.

As to this clone: This CDR3 is also generated by other DNA sequences in the sample. The CDR3 sequence is CASRTGTGYEQYF. The CDR3 DNA reads TGTGCCAGCAGAACCGGGACGGGCTACGAGCAGTACTTC. This chain links TRBV6-5 with TRBJ2-7; D tentatively fits TRBD1 or TRBD2 (5 bases each). Germline V gives CDR1 MNHEY, CDR2 SVGAGI. V lost 6 bases, J lost 3 bases, and 12 bases lay in between. The CDR3 runs to 13 residues.

This sequence joins TRBV30 and TRBJ1-1; D remains ambiguous. This CDR3 is built from 13 residues. Germline V gene lookup returns CDR1 GTSNPN and CDR2 SVGIG (reference sequence). V was trimmed by 0 bases and J by 11 bases, leaving 16 bases between them. CDR3 bases: TGTGCCTGGAGTGTAGGCGCCCGGGCTTCGGCTTTCTTT. Its translation: CAWSVGARASAFF.